The rows below give T cell receptor beta chains drawn from one sample of a study of OX40 agonist ivuxolimab in advanced cancers. The data were produced by immunoSEQ multiplex PCR, yet TCRdb's version contains in-frame clones alone and is incomplete. The repertoire consists of 80,000 to 100,000 clones, with approximately 90% occurring once and the leading ten covering around 0.8%. The material was CD4+ or CD8+ T cells sorted from blood, obtained in a trial of the OX40 agonist ivuxolimab. These receptors all come from an adult with an advanced solid tumor such as melanoma, head and neck, liver or kidney cancer. The CDR3 runs from the conserved cysteine through the conserved F or W. Fields, in order: D gene, J gene, V gene, clone size, CDR3 protein, CDR3 DNA. A D gene is named only where the DNA matches it firmly. Rows give clone size only sometimes, using once, few, many, or a class for an expanded clone.

>TRBD2|TRBJ2-1|TRBV7-2|.
CASSYTSASYNEQFF
TGTGCCAGCAGCTACACTAGCGCTTCCTACAATGAGCAGTTCTTC
>TRBD1|TRBJ1-2|TRBV7-9|once
CASSPWTGGDYGYTF
TGTGCCAGCAGCCCGTGGACAGGGGGCGACTATGGCTACACCTTC
>.|TRBJ1-5|TRBV30|once
CAWSVNGQPQHF
TGTGCCTGGAGTGTAAATGGTCAGCCCCAGCATTTT
>TRBD1|TRBJ2-2|TRBV4-2|.
CASSPTGAGATGELFF
TGTGCCAGCAGCCCTACAGGGGCAGGGGCCACCGGGGAGCTGTTTTTT
>TRBD2|TRBJ2-3|TRBV18|.
CASSPGGSQYF
TGTGCCAGCTCCCCGGGGGGGTCGCAGTATTTT
>.|TRBJ1-6|TRBV19|.
CASSTAGDLILSPLHF
TGTGCCAGTAGTACGGCCGGGGACCTGATATTGTCACCCCTCCACTTT
>TRBD2|TRBJ2-1|TRBV19|once
CASSISGDRVEQFF
TGTGCCAGTAGTATTAGCGGGGACCGGGTGGAGCAGTTCTTC
>.|TRBJ2-1|TRBV5-1|.
CASSSGMVNEQFF
TGCGCCAGCAGCTCCGGGATGGTGAATGAGCAGTTCTTC
>TRBD2|TRBJ2-1|TRBV6-5|once
CASSPQGLAEQFF
TGTGCCAGCAGTCCTCAGGGACTAGCTGAGCAGTTCTTC
>.|TRBJ1-1|TRBV20-1|.
CSAPGYTEAFF
TGCAGTGCACCGGGGTACACTGAAGCTTTCTTT
>.|TRBJ1-1|TRBV5-4|few
CASSSIQGRWTEAFF
TGTGCCAGCAGCTCAATTCAGGGTAGATGGACTGAAGCTTTCTTT
>TRBD1|TRBJ1-2|TRBV6-1|.
CASSEDRGIDGYTF
TGTGCCAGCAGTGAGGACAGGGGGATCGATGGCTACACCTTC
>.|TRBJ2-1|TRBV5-1|.
CASSPILMTGSYNEQFF
TGCGCCAGCAGCCCCATCCTTATGACTGGCTCCTACAATGAGCAGTTCTTC
>.|TRBJ2-7|TRBV5-8|once
CASSSGSYYEQYF
TGTGCCAGCAGCTCGGGATCTTACTACGAGCAGTACTTC
>.|TRBJ1-5|TRBV30|.
CAWSVSSNQPQHF
TGTGCCTGGAGTGTGAGTAGCAATCAGCCCCAGCATTTT
>TRBD2|TRBJ2-7|TRBV6-5|.
CASSLTGGPTYEQYF
TGTGCCAGCAGTCTAACGGGGGGACCGACCTACGAGCAGTACTTC
>TRBD1|TRBJ1-2|TRBV2|.
CASSSGQGYGYTF
TGTGCCAGCAGTTCGGGACAGGGCTATGGCTACACCTTC
>.|TRBJ1-1|TRBV18|.
CASSAGGPEAFF
TGTGCCAGCTCCGCCGGGGGCCCTGAAGCTTTCTTT
>.|TRBJ2-2|TRBV7-8|.
CASSARGTGELFF
TGTGCCAGCAGCGCACGTGGGACCGGGGAGCTGTTTTTT
>TRBD2|TRBJ2-7|TRBV28|.
CASSPVAGGLTYEQYF
TGTGCCAGCAGTCCCGTAGCGGGAGGACTCACCTACGAGCAGTACTTC
>.|TRBJ1-1|TRBV4-2|.
CASSQNSGEATEAFF
TGTGCCAGCAGCCAGAATTCAGGGGAAGCAACTGAAGCTTTCTTT
>.|TRBJ2-3|TRBV11-3|.
CASSPGRWGLPNTDTQYF
TGTGCCAGCAGCCCGGGTCGATGGGGCCTACCGAACACAGATACGCAGTATTTT
>.|TRBJ2-2|TRBV7-9|once
CASSFQQNTGELFF
TGTGCCAGCAGCTTCCAGCAGAACACCGGGGAGCTGTTTTTT
>TRBD2|TRBJ2-1|TRBV5-6|.
CASSQGLAGDEQFF
TGTGCCAGCAGCCAGGGACTAGCGGGCGATGAGCAGTTCTTC
>TRBD1|TRBJ1-2|TRBV4-1|.
CASSQTGYGYTF
TGCGCCAGCAGCCAGACAGGGTATGGCTACACCTTC
>.|TRBJ1-5|TRBV27|.
CASSSGKGNQPQHF
TGTGCCAGCAGTTCCGGGAAGGGGAATCAGCCCCAGCATTTT
>.|TRBJ2-3|TRBV11-3|.
CASSLRGTDTQYF
TGTGCCAGCAGCTTAAGGGGCACAGATACGCAGTATTTT
>.|TRBJ2-2|TRBV19|.
CASSIKVNTGELFF
TGTGCCAGTAGTATAAAGGTGAACACCGGGGAGCTGTTTTTT
>.|TRBJ2-5|TRBV7-9|.
CASSSNAGRGETQYF
TGTGCCAGCAGCTCTAATGCGGGTCGTGGAGAGACCCAGTACTTC
>.|TRBJ2-1|TRBV11-2|.
CASSPGADNEQFF
TGTGCCAGCAGCCCCGGCGCGGACAATGAGCAGTTCTTC
>.|TRBJ1-5|TRBV28|.
CASSLGQGNQPQHF
TGTGCCAGCAGTTTGGGTCAGGGCAATCAGCCCCAGCATTTT
>.|TRBJ2-3|TRBV29-1|.
CSVDIISTDTQYF
TGCAGCGTTGACATAATATCGACAGATACGCAGTATTTT
>TRBD1|TRBJ2-1|TRBV18|few
CASSPSRDSHNEQFF
TGTGCCAGCTCACCATCGAGGGACAGCCACAATGAGCAGTTCTTC
>.|TRBJ1-2|TRBV11-2|.
CASSPRRPQTAVVGGYTF
TGTGCCAGCAGCCCTCGCCGACCTCAAACCGCCGTGGTCGGTGGCTACACCTTC
>TRBD2|TRBJ2-3|TRBV2|.
CASLGGRADTQYF
TGTGCCAGCCTGGGCGGGAGGGCAGATACGCAGTATTTT
>.|TRBJ2-7|TRBV27|.
CASSLSGYEQYF
TGTGCCAGCAGTTTATCGGGTTACGAGCAGTACTTC
>TRBD2|TRBJ2-3|TRBV29-1|.
CSVATSGSTDTQYF
TGCAGCGTTGCGACTAGCGGGAGTACAGATACGCAGTATTTT
>TRBD1|TRBJ1-3|TRBV28|.
CASKTGGLSSGNTIYF
TGTGCCAGCAAGACAGGGGGCCTCAGCTCTGGAAACACCATATATTTT
>TRBD1|TRBJ1-2|TRBV18|.
CASSPRQGRYGYTF
TGTGCCAGCTCACCACGACAGGGACGGTATGGCTACACCTTC
>.|TRBJ1-2|TRBV5-1|.
CASSFFPSSGASYGYTF
TGCGCCAGCAGCTTCTTTCCTTCATCAGGGGCCTCATATGGCTACACCTTC
>.|TRBJ2-5|TRBV5-4|.
CASSSDRIGETQYF
TGTGCCAGCAGTTCCGACAGGATAGGAGAGACCCAGTACTTC
>TRBD1|TRBJ1-2|TRBV10-3|.
CAISEGLTGKGYTF
TGTGCCATCAGTGAGGGCCTGACAGGGAAGGGCTACACCTTC
>.|TRBJ1-6|TRBV2|.
CASSEERDSPLHF
TGTGCCAGCAGTGAAGAGAGGGATTCACCCCTCCACTTT
>TRBD2|TRBJ2-1|TRBV7-9|few
CASSGLAGTDNEQFF
TGTGCCAGCTCGGGACTAGCTGGAACGGATAATGAGCAGTTCTTC
>.|TRBJ2-5|TRBV7-2|.
CASSFGTPGSSETQYF
TGTGCCAGCAGCTTCGGGACTCCGGGTTCCTCGGAGACCCAGTACTTC
>.|TRBJ2-1|TRBV4-1|.
CASSRLARNNEQFF
TGCGCCAGCAGCCGGCTAGCGAGAAACAATGAGCAGTTCTTC
>.|TRBJ1-1|TRBV19|once
CASSESYTEAFF
TGTGCCAGTAGTGAATCATACACTGAAGCTTTCTTT
>.|TRBJ2-2|TRBV30|.
CAWSVSRSSGTGELFF
TGTGCCTGGAGTGTAAGTCGGAGTAGCGGAACCGGGGAGCTGTTTTTT
>.|TRBJ2-2|TRBV7-9|few
CASSFDTGELFF
TGTGCCAGCAGCTTTGACACCGGGGAGCTGTTTTTT
>TRBD1|TRBJ2-7|TRBV6-6|once
CASRRQGFSDEQYF
TGTGCCAGCAGGAGACAGGGGTTTAGTGACGAGCAGTACTTC